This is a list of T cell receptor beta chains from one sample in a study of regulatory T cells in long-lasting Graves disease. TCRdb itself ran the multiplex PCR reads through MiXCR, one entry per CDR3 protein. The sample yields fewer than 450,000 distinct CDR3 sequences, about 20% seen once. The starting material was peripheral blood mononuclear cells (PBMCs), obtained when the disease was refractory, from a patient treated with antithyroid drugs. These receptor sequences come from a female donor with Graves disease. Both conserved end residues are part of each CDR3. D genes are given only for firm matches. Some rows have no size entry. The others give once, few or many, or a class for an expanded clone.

CAWSGSQGTSGRLETQYF	TGTGCCTGGAGTGGGTCCCAGGGGACTAGCGGGAGGTTGGAGACCCAGTACTTC	TRBV30	.	TRBJ2-5	TRBD2
CASSERRLAKTYEQYF	TGCGCCAGCAGTGAGAGGAGGCTAGCGAAAACCTACGAGCAGTACTTC	TRBV10-2	.	TRBJ2-7	.
CASSHLVGAGTNVLTF	TGTGCCAGCAGCCACCTGGTTGGGGCTGGGACCAACGTCCTGACTTTC	TRBV16	.	TRBJ2-6	.
CASSALGRATYEQYF	TGTGCCAGCAGTGCCCTAGGGCGGGCCACCTACGAGCAGTACTTC	TRBV6-7	.	TRBJ2-7	.
CASSAGGTPQHF	TGTGCCAGCAGTGCCGGAGGTACGCCCCAGCATTTT	TRBV12-3/TRBV12-4	.	TRBJ1-5	.
CASSSIHSGTSGSPYEQYF	TGTGCCAGCAGCTCGATTCACTCCGGGACTAGCGGGAGCCCTTACGAGCAGTACTTC	TRBV28	.	TRBJ2-7	TRBD2
CASRDPLRYEQYF	TGTGCCAGCCGGGACCCCTTGCGATACGAGCAGTACTTC	TRBV7-2	.	TRBJ2-7	.
CASSPGVADTQYF	TGTGCCAGCAGTCCTGGAGTGGCAGATACGCAGTATTTT	TRBV6-2/TRBV6-3	few	TRBJ2-3	.
CASSLERQSYEQYF	TGTGCCAGCAGCTTAGAACGACAGTCCTACGAGCAGTACTTC	TRBV7-2	many	TRBJ2-7	.
CASSLGSGRIYEQYF	TGTGCCAGCAGTTTGGGAAGCGGGAGGATCTACGAGCAGTACTTC	TRBV27	few	TRBJ2-7	TRBD2
CSAIKMEGTYEQYF	TGCAGTGCTATCAAGATGGAAGGCACCTACGAGCAGTACTTC	TRBV20-1	few	TRBJ2-7	.
CASSPPRPPYEQYF	TGTGCCAGCAGCCCCCCAAGGCCACCCTACGAGCAGTACTTC	TRBV6-1	few	TRBJ2-7	.
CASSSDAALNTGELFF	TGTGCCAGCAGCTCGGACGCCGCACTGAACACCGGGGAGCTGTTTTTT	TRBV11-2	.	TRBJ2-2	.
CASSSLAGGSNEQYF	TGTGCCAGCAGCTCACTAGCGGGAGGGTCTAACGAGCAGTACTTC	TRBV7-2	many	TRBJ2-7	TRBD2
CASGDDSGNTIYF	TGTGCCTCCGGGGACGACTCTGGAAACACCATATATTTT	TRBV10-3	few	TRBJ1-3	.
CASSEGGLAGGPKNIQYF	TGTGCCAGCAGTGAAGGAGGTCTAGCGGGAGGACCCAAAAACATTCAGTACTTC	TRBV2	many	TRBJ2-4	TRBD2
CASSSQWNEAFF	TGTGCCAGCAGTTCCCAATGGAACGAAGCTTTCTTT	TRBV25-1	few	TRBJ1-1	.
CATSRARDYEQYF	TGTGCCACCAGCAGAGCGAGAGATTACGAGCAGTACTTC	TRBV15	few	TRBJ2-7	.
CASSRDTLGYTF	TGCGCCAGCAGCCGGGACACCCTTGGCTACACCTTC	TRBV5-1	few	TRBJ1-2	.
CASRPPGLAGIVQFF	TGTGCCAGCAGACCACCGGGACTAGCGGGTATCGTGCAGTTCTTC	TRBV28	.	TRBJ2-1	TRBD2
CASSETGTSGSVSYNEQFF	TGTGCCAGCAGCGAGACCGGGACTAGCGGGAGTGTATCCTACAATGAGCAGTTCTTC	TRBV7-6	.	TRBJ2-1	TRBD2
CASSPGTTSGLPTYEQYF	TGTGCCAGCAGCCCGGGAACGACTAGCGGGCTCCCAACCTACGAGCAGTACTTC	TRBV7-9	.	TRBJ2-7	TRBD2
CASSQGSGLGNIQYF	TGTGCCAGCAGCCAAGGGTCGGGACTAGGGAACATTCAGTACTTC	TRBV3-1	.	TRBJ2-4	TRBD2
CASSHRGPNEKLFF	TGTGCCAGCAGCCATAGGGGTCCTAATGAAAAACTGTTTTTT	TRBV7-9	many	TRBJ1-4	.
CASSPGLAGEEQYF	TGTGCCAGCAGTCCCGGACTAGCGGGAGAGGAGCAGTACTTC	TRBV27	few	TRBJ2-7	TRBD2
CASSDQGARDEQYF	TGTGCCAGCAGCGACCAGGGGGCTAGGGACGAGCAGTACTTC	TRBV7-2	few	TRBJ2-7	TRBD1
CASSAQRQAGASDEQYF	TGTGCCAGCAGCGCCCAACGCCAGGCGGGGGCCAGCGACGAGCAGTACTTC	TRBV7-9	.	TRBJ2-7	.
CASSSGQGSSYEQYF	TGTGCCAGCAGTTCTGGACAAGGGAGCTCCTACGAGCAGTACTTC	TRBV27	many	TRBJ2-7	.
CASSLDLAAGNTEAFF	TGTGCCAGCAGTTTGGATCTGGCGGCGGGGAACACTGAAGCTTTCTTT	TRBV28	.	TRBJ1-1	.
CSVGHGLGEQFF	TGCAGCGTAGGACACGGATTGGGTGAGCAGTTCTTC	TRBV29-1	.	TRBJ2-1	.
CASSTGSAETQYF	TGTGCCAGCAGCACGGGTTCCGCGGAGACCCAGTACTTC	TRBV7-9	.	TRBJ2-5	.
CASTRPGGLNEQYF	TGTGCCAGCACCCGACCAGGGGGCTTGAACGAGCAGTACTTC	TRBV2	.	TRBJ2-7	TRBD1
CASSTPGQVWGYTF	TGTGCCAGCAGTACCCCGGGACAGGTTTGGGGCTACACCTTC	TRBV6-1	many	TRBJ1-2	TRBD1
CASSFVPQETQYF	TGTGCCAGCAGCTTTGTGCCTCAAGAGACCCAGTACTTC	TRBV7-2	many	TRBJ2-5	.
CASSLGRGNNQPQHF	TGTGCCAGCAGCCTGGGGAGGGGAAACAATCAGCCCCAGCATTTT	TRBV7-9	few	TRBJ1-5	.
CASSYTLGTEAFF	TGCGCCAGCAGCTATACGTTGGGCACTGAAGCTTTCTTT	TRBV5-1	many	TRBJ1-1	.
CASSTPGQGEAFF	TGTGCCAGCTCAACTCCCGGGCAGGGTGAAGCTTTCTTT	TRBV28	.	TRBJ1-1	.
CSARDLLRDRGHEQYF	TGCAGTGCTAGAGATCTCCTCCGGGACAGGGGCCACGAGCAGTACTTC	TRBV20-1	many	TRBJ2-7	TRBD1
CASSKLAGQETQYF	TGTGCCAGCAGTAAACTAGCGGGCCAAGAGACCCAGTACTTC	TRBV6-2/TRBV6-3	few	TRBJ2-5	TRBD2
CASSEAGKSYGYTF	TGTGCCAGCAGTGAAGCAGGGAAGAGTTATGGCTACACCTTC	TRBV2	many	TRBJ1-2	.
CASNSGPMVAYEQYF	TGTGCCAGCAACTCGGGACCGATGGTGGCTTACGAGCAGTACTTC	TRBV6-1	many	TRBJ2-7	.
CSATPLGTGVDYGYTF	TGCAGTGCAACACCCCTAGGGACAGGGGTCGACTATGGCTACACCTTC	TRBV20-1	few	TRBJ1-2	TRBD1
CASSLLAAFTDTQYF	TGTGCCAGCAGCCTACTAGCGGCATTCACAGATACGCAGTATTTT	TRBV12-3/TRBV12-4	.	TRBJ2-3	TRBD2
CASSLLLNTEAFF	TGTGCCAGCAGTTTACTTTTGAACACTGAAGCTTTCTTT	TRBV28	many	TRBJ1-1	.
CSARDSRQGDFSYEQYF	TGCAGTGCTAGAGATTCGAGACAGGGAGACTTCTCCTACGAGCAGTACTTC	TRBV20-1	few	TRBJ2-7	TRBD1
CASSQVLGEWAQYF	TGCGCCAGCAGCCAAGTATTAGGGGAGTGGGCCCAGTACTTC	TRBV4-1	.	TRBJ2-5	.
CARARSWAEAFF	TGTGCCAGGGCGAGATCGTGGGCTGAAGCTTTCTTT	TRBV14	many	TRBJ1-1	.
CASSLAVGISQPQHF	TGTGCCAGCAGCTTAGCGGTAGGGATCTCGCAGCCCCAGCATTTT	TRBV7-2	.	TRBJ1-5	.
CASSVNRGPNIQYF	TGTGCCAGTAGTGTTAACAGGGGGCCAAACATTCAGTACTTC	TRBV19	few	TRBJ2-4	TRBD1
CATGQGSPLHF	TGTGCCACGGGACAGGGTTCACCCCTCCACTTT	TRBV10-3	.	TRBJ1-6	TRBD1
CASSPYPWTGAGELFF	TGTGCCAGCAGCCCCTACCCGTGGACAGGAGCCGGGGAGCTGTTTTTT	TRBV7-3	few	TRBJ2-2	TRBD1
CASGSRVGSNQPQHF	TGTGCCAGCGGGAGCAGGGTGGGGAGCAATCAGCCCCAGCATTTT	TRBV2	few	TRBJ1-5	.
CSAPRDRLYEQYF	TGCAGTGCCCCGAGGGACAGGCTCTACGAGCAGTACTTC	TRBV20-1	few	TRBJ2-7	TRBD1
CASSFRSPSLFEQYF	TGTGCCAGCAGTTTTAGGAGTCCCAGCTTGTTCGAGCAGTACTTC	TRBV12-3/TRBV12-4	.	TRBJ2-7	.
CASSFGHGYGYTF	TGTGCCAGCAGTTTTGGGCACGGCTATGGCTACACCTTC	TRBV12-3/TRBV12-4	few	TRBJ1-2	.
CASSSLPGTGGRETQYF	TGTGCCAGCAGCTCCCTACCGGGGACAGGGGGAAGGGAGACCCAGTACTTC	TRBV6-1	many	TRBJ2-5	TRBD1
CSVEVRESSQYF	TGCAGCGTTGAGGTCAGGGAGAGTAGCCAGTACTTC	TRBV29-1	many	TRBJ2-5	.